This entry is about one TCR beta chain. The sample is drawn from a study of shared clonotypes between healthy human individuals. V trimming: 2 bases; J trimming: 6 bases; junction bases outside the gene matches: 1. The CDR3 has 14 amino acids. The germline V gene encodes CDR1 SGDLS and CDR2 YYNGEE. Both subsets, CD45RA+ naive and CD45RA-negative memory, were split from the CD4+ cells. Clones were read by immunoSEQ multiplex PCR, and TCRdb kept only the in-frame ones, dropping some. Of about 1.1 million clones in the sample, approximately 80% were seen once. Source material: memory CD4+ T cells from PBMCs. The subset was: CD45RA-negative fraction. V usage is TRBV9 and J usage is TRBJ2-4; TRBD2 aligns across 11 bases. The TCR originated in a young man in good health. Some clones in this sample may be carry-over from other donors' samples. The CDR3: CASSVGLAANIQYF. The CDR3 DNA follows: TGTGCCAGCAGCGTGGGACTAGCGGCAAACATTCAGTACTTC.